Listed here are 15 T cell receptor beta chains from one sample, sequenced in a study of shared clonotypes between healthy human individuals. Sequencing was performed with immunoSEQ multiplex PCR; in TCRdb, only in-frame clones are kept and a portion is missing. The sample contains roughly 490,000 clones, 70% to 80% of which appear only once. Sequenced input: PBMCs. These TCRs come from a woman between 40 and 50 years old in good health. Some clones in this sample may be carry-over from other donors' samples.

The chain couples TRBV9 to TRBJ2-2; D might be TRBD2 (6 bases). CDR3 size: 15 residues. With 0 bases removed from V and 1 base from J, the gap between germline ends came to 7 bases. Looked up from germline, CDR1 is SGDLS and CDR2 is YYNGEE. CDR3 loop: CASSVGGVNTGELFF. DNA for the CDR3: TGTGCCAGCAGCGTAGGCGGGGTGAACACCGGGGAGCTGTTTTTT.

This chain uses TRBV18 with TRBJ1-1; TRBD1 matches 7 bases. This CDR3 is 14 amino acids long. Germline CDR1 KGHSH, CDR2 LQKENI. The V and J ends lost 5 bases and 7 bases, in that order; junction bases with no gene match: 10. The CDR3 here is CASSGSLQGNEAFF. For the CDR3, the DNA is TGTGCCAGCTCAGGCTCTCTACAGGGGAATGAAGCTTTCTTT.

The chain has TRBV9 and TRBJ1-1; D unclear. Germline V gene lookup returns CDR1 SGDLS and CDR2 YYNGEE. The CDR3 contains 13 residues. Trimming pared 3 bases from V and 4 bases from J, leaving 10 bases between. CDR3 coding DNA: TGTGCCAGCAGCGCCGCTTTGGGCACTGAAGCTTTCTTT. It specifies CASSAALGTEAFF.

There are many counts of this clone. The V and J genes are TRBV18 and TRBJ1-5; tentative D call: TRBD1 (6 bases). Germline V gene data show CDR1 as KGHSH and CDR2 as LQKENI. The length of the CDR3 is 16 residues. Trimming removed 2 bases at V and 0 bases at J, with 11 bases between. The CDR3 region has the DNA TGTGCCAGCTCACCAAGCGGACAGAATAGCAATCAGCCCCAGCATTTT. It yields the protein CASSPSGQNSNQPQHF.

This rearrangement joins TRBV11-2 to TRBJ2-7; possibly TRBD1 for D (5 bases). V lost 5 bases and J lost 1, with 9 bases in between. From germline, CDR1 is SGHAT and CDR2 FQNNGV. The CDR3 loop spans 13 amino acids. CDR3 residues: CASSPRTSYEQYF. As DNA, the CDR3 is TGTGCCAGCAGCCCTCGGACATCCTACGAGCAGTACTTC.

This clone was observed many times. The chain carries TRBV7-9 and TRBJ2-3, with D unresolved. The CDR3 runs 14 residues. Germline V gene sequence: CDR1 SEHNR, CDR2 FQNEAQ (reference sequence). V lost 4 bases, J lost 0 bases, and 8 bases lay in between. This CDR3 reads CASSSFQSTDTQYF. The DNA for the CDR3 is TGTGCCAGCAGCTCTTTCCAGAGCACAGATACGCAGTATTTT.

This clone has a count of ten or more. This sample includes further DNA sequences coding for the same CDR3. The rearrangement uses TRBV29-1 and TRBJ1-2, with TRBD1 identical over 12 bases. Germline CDR1 and CDR2: SQVTM and ANQGSEA. The CDR3 loop spans 14 amino acids. Unmatched junction bases numbered 6, after V lost 1 base and J lost 9 bases. The CDR3 region has the DNA TGCAGCGTTGAAGGCTCCGGGACAGGGGGCCGCTACACCTTC. Its protein is CSVEGSGTGGRYTF.

V gene TRBV18 combines with J gene TRBJ2-3, with 10 positions matching TRBD2. This CDR3 comprises 16 residues. The J segment lost 6 bases and the V segment lost 2 bases, leaving 8 bases of the junction unmatched. From germline, CDR1 is KGHSH and CDR2 LQKENI. As DNA, the CDR3 is TGTGCCAGCTCACCAGGGGCTAGCGGGAGTCTTGATACGCAGTATTTT. This encodes CASSPGASGSLDTQYF.

The chain joins TRBV2 to TRBJ2-7; TRBD1 is a possible D gene (5 bases). The CDR3 spans 12 residues. V was trimmed by 7 bases and J by 5 bases, leaving 12 bases between them. In germline, CDR1 is SNHLY, CDR2 FYNNEI. The CDR3 reads CASKGRANEQYF. CDR3 nucleotides: TGTGCCAGCAAGGGCAGGGCCAACGAGCAGTACTTC.

To note about this clone: With a much larger clone just one base away, this may be a read error. The chain uses TRBV4-3 and TRBJ1-5, with D possibly being TRBD1 (6 bases). V shed 4 bases and J shed 4 bases, with 8 bases lying between them. CDR1 and CDR2 from the germline V gene are LGHNA and YSLEER. The CDR3 contains 13 residues. As DNA, the CDR3 is TGCGCCAGCAGCCGAGGGGGAAATCAGCCCCAGCATTTT. Amino acid sequence: CASSRGGNQPQHF.

The table lists this clone with a count of one. The V gene is TRBV4-3, the J gene TRBJ2-7, with TRBD2 matching over 12 bases. The germline V gene encodes CDR1 LGHNA and CDR2 YSLEER. Trimming took 1 base from V and 3 from J; bases not matched to a gene: 1. The length of the CDR3 is 15 residues. The CDR3 bases are TGCGCCAGCAGCCAAGGGACTAGCGGGATCTACGAGCAGTACTTC. Amino acids: CASSQGTSGIYEQYF.

This clone appeared a few times. The chain joins TRBV28 to TRBJ1-2; TRBD1 might be the D (5 bases). V was trimmed by 0 bases and J by 4 bases, leaving 9 bases between them. This CDR3 is 14 amino acids long. CDR1 is MDHEN, CDR2 SYDVKM, per germline. This CDR3 reads CASSLWRDSYGYTF. The DNA for the CDR3 is TGTGCCAGCAGTTTATGGCGAGACAGCTATGGCTACACCTTC.

V is TRBV18 and J is TRBJ2-2; D is perhaps TRBD2 (5 bases). V lost 0 bases to trimming and J lost 4 bases, with 6 bases between them. Per the germline V gene, CDR1 is KGHSH and CDR2 is LQKENI. The CDR3 consists of 14 residues. The CDR3 region is CASSPPGSTGELFF. In DNA form, the CDR3 reads TGTGCCAGCTCACCACCGGGGAGCACCGGGGAGCTGTTTTTT.

This clone has more than one count but fewer than ten. The V and J genes are TRBV27 and TRBJ2-7, with TRBD1 identical over 7 bases. This CDR3 is built from 14 residues. Germline values: CDR1 MNHEY, CDR2 SMNVEV (reference sequence). Trimming removed 4 bases from V and 7 bases from J; junction bases left unmatched: 10. The CDR3 sequence: CASSSQHRGGEQYF. The CDR3 bases are TGTGCCAGCAGTTCGCAACACAGGGGTGGGGAGCAGTACTTC.

This clone was counted between two and nine times. The rearrangement links TRBV5-1 to TRBJ2-5; 10 nucleotides align to TRBD2. CDR3 size: 19 residues. The trim removed 4 bases at V and 5 bases at J, leaving 20 bases unmatched. Germline V CDR1 and CDR2: SGHRS, YFSETQ. The CDR3 coding sequence is TGCGCCAGCAGCCCTCCAATACTAGCGGGACGTGATAACGCTGAGACCCAGTACTTC. It codes for CASSPPILAGRDNAETQYF.